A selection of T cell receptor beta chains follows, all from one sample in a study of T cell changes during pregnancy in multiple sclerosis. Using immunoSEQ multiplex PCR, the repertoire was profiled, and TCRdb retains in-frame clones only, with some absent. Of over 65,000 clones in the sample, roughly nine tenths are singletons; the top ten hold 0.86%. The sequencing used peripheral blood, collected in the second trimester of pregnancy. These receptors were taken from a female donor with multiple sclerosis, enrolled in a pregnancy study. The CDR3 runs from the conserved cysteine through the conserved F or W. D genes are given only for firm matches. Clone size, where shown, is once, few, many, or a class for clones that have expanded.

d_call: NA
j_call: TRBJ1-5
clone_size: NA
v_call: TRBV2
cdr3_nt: TGTGCCAGCAGTGAATCTGGGGGCCCCCAGCCCCAGCATTTT
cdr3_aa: CASSESGGPQPQHF

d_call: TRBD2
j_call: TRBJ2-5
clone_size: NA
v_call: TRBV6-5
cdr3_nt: TGTGCCAGCAAGCATAGCGGGGGGGCACGCGAGACCCAGTACTTC
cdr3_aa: CASKHSGGARETQYF

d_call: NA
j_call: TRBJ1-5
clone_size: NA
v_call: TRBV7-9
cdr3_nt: TGTGCCAGCAGCGTCTGGGGGGGTGTGAGAAATCAGCCCCAGCATTTT
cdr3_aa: CASSVWGGVRNQPQHF

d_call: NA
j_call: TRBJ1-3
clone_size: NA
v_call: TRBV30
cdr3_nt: TGTGCCTGGAGCGACACTGGAAACACCATATATTTT
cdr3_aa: CAWSDTGNTIYF

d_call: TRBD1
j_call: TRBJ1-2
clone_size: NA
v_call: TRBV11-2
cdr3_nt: TGTGCCAGCAGCCTCCAGGGGGTTGGGGGCTACACCTTC
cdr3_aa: CASSLQGVGGYTF

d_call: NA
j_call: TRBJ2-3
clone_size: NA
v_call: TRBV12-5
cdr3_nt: TGTGCTAGTGGTATAGGGACTCCCACAGATACGCAGTATTTT
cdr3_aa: CASGIGTPTDTQYF

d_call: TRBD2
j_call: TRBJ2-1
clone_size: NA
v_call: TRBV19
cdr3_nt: TGTGCCAGTAGTATACTTGGCGGGGGCTACAATGAGCAGTTCTTC
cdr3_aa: CASSILGGGYNEQFF

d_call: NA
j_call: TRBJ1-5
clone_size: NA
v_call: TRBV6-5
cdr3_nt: TGTGCCAGCAGTACCTCAGGGCGTCAGCCCCAGCATTTT
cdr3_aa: CASSTSGRQPQHF

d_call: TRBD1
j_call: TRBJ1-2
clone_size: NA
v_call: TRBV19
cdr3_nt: TGTGCCAGTAGTGAGGGACAGCGGCCCAACTATGGCTACACCTTC
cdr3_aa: CASSEGQRPNYGYTF

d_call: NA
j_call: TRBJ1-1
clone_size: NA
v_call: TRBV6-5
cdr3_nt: TGTGCCAGCAGTAACGGGATGAACACTGAAGCTTTCTTT
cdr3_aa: CASSNGMNTEAFF

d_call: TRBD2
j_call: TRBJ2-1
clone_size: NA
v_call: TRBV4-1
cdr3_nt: TGCGCCAGCAGCCAGGAGACTAGCGGGGGGAAACGTGAGCAGTTCTTC
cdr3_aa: CASSQETSGGKREQFF

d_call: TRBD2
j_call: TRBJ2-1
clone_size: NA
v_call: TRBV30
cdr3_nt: TGTGCCTGGAACCCTAGCGGGGGGCTGGATGAGCAGTTCTTC
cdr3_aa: CAWNPSGGLDEQFF

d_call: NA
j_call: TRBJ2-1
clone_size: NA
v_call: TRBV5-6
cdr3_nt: TGTGCCAGCAGCTTGGGATCAGGTAATGAGCAGTTCTTC
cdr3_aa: CASSLGSGNEQFF

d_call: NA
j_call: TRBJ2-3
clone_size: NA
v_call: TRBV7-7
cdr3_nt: TGTGCCAGCAGCTTAACAGGCACGGATACGCAGTATTTT
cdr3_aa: CASSLTGTDTQYF

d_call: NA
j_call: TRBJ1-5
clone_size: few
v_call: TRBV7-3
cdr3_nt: TGTGCCAGCAGCGTAACAGGGAGCTTGGGTCAGCCCCAGCATTTT
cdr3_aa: CASSVTGSLGQPQHF

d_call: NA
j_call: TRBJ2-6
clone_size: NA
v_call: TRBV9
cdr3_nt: TGTGCCAGCAGCGTAGGTCAGAGGGCCAACGTCCTGACTTTC
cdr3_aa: CASSVGQRANVLTF

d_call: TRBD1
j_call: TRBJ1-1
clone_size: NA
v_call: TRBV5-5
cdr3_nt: TGTGCCAGCAGCCCACGGAGGTACAGGGGGAACACTGAAGCTTTCTTT
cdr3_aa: CASSPRRYRGNTEAFF

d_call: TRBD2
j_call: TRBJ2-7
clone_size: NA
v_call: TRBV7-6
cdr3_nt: TGTGCCAGCAGCTTAGTGGCCGGGACTAGCGCCTACGAGCAGTACTTC
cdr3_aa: CASSLVAGTSAYEQYF

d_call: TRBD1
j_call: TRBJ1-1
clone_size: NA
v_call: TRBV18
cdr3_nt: TGTGCCAGCTCAGGCCGCGGGACAGTCCTCTCTGAAGCTTTCTTT
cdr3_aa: CASSGRGTVLSEAFF

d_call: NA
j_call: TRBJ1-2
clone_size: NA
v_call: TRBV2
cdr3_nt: TGTGCCAGCAGCGGGGGATGGGACTATGGCTACACCTTC
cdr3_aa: CASSGGWDYGYTF

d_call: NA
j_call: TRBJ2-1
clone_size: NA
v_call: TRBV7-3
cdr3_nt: TGTGCCAGCAGCTTAACGGGAGCTTCCCGGGATGTGCAGTTCTTC
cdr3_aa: CASSLTGASRDVQFF

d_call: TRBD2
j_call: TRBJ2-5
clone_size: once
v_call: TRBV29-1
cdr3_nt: TGCAGCGTTGCTGGAGCGGGACTCGGTGAGACCCAGTACTTC
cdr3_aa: CSVAGAGLGETQYF

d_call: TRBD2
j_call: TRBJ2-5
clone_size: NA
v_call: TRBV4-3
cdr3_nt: TGCGCCAGCAGCCAAGATAGCGGGGGGGCGGGGGAGACCCAGTACTTC
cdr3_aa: CASSQDSGGAGETQYF

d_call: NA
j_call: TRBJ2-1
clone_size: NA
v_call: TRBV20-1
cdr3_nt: TGCAGTGCTAGTATGAATGAGCAGTTCTTC
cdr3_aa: CSASMNEQFF

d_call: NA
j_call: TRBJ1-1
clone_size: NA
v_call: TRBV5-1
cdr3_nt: TGCGCCAGCAGCTCTTTCGCGCGATCCTATAAGAACACTGAAGCTTTCTTT
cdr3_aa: CASSSFARSYKNTEAFF

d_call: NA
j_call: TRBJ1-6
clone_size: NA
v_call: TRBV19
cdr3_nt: TGTGCCAGTAGTACGACAGTTCCGTCGAGCTCCTATAATTCACCCCTCCACTTT
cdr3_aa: CASSTTVPSSSYNSPLHF

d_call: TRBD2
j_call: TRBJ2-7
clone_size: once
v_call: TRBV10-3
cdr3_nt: TGTGCCATCAGTGTGTCGACTAGCCAGACAAGCTACGAGCAGTACTTC
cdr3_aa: CAISVSTSQTSYEQYF

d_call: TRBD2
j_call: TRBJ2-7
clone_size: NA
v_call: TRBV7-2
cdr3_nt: TGTGCCAGCAGCATACTAGCGGGGGGCCCCTCATCGTTCTTC
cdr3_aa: CASSILAGGPSSFF

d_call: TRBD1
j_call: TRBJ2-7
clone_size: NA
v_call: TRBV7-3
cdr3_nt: TGTGCCAGCAGCCCCGGACAGGTGGTTGGAGGCGAGCAGTACTTC
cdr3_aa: CASSPGQVVGGEQYF

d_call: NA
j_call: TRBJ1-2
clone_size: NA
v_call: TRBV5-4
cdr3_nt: TGTGCCAGCAAGGGGCACCCCGGTCTGATCTATGGCTACACCTTC
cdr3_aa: CASKGHPGLIYGYTF

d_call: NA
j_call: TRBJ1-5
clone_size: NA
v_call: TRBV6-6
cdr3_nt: TGTGCCAGCAGTTACGAGGTCCGGGACCAGCATTTT
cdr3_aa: CASSYEVRDQHF

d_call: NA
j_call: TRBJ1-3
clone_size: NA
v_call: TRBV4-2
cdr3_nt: TGTGCCAGCAGCCCGCGCGGGGGGGACTTTGGAAACACCATATATTTT
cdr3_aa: CASSPRGGDFGNTIYF

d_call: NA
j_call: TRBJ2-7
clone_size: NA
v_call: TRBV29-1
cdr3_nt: TGCAGCGTTGAAGATCCCAGGGGCTCCTCCTACGAGCAGTACTTC
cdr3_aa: CSVEDPRGSSYEQYF

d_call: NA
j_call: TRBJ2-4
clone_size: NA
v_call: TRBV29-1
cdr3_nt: TGCAGCGTTGGCCCCACCCAGGTTACAAACATTCAGTACTTC
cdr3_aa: CSVGPTQVTNIQYF

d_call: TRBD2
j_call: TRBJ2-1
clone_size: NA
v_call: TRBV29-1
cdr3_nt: TGCTCCTCGAGGGGACTAGCGTCGAGCTCCTACAATGAGCAGTTCTTC
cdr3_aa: CSSRGLASSSYNEQFF

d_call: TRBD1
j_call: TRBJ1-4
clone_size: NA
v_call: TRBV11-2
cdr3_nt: TGTGCCAGCAGCTTAATAGGGGGCTCTAATGAAAAACTGTTTTTT
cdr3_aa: CASSLIGGSNEKLFF

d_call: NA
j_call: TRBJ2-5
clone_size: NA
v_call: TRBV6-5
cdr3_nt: TGTGCCAGCAGTTACTCCGCCGGGAAAGAGACCCAGTACTTC
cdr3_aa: CASSYSAGKETQYF

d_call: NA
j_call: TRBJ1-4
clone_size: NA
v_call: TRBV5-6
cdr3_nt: TGTGCCAGCAGCTTGTTTATAGTCACTTCAACTAATGAAAAACTGTTTTTT
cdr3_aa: CASSLFIVTSTNEKLFF

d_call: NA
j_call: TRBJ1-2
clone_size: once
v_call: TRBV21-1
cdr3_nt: TGTGCCAGCAGCAAGAAATGGTCACGAGGTGACTATGGCTACACCTTC
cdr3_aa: CASSKKWSRGDYGYTF

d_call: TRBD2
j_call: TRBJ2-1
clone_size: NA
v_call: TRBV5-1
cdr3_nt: TGCGCCAGCAGTCACCTAGCGGGGGTAAACAATGAGCAGTTCTTC
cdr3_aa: CASSHLAGVNNEQFF

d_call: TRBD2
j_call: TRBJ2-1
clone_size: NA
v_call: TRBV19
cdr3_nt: TGTGCCAGTAGTGGGGCCGGACTAGCGGTCAGCAATGAGCAGTTCTTC
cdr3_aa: CASSGAGLAVSNEQFF

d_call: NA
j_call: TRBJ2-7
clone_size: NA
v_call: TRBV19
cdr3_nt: TGTGCCAGTAGTACAGGGCTGTCCAACGAGCAGTACTTC
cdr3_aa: CASSTGLSNEQYF

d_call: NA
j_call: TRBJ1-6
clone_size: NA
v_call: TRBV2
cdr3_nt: TGTGCCAGCGGACGGGGTTCACCCCTCCACTTT
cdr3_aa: CASGRGSPLHF

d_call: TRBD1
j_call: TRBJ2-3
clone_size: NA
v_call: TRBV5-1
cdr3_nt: TGCGCCAGCAGCTTGGGTCGGACAGGTCCCACAGATACGCAGTATTTT
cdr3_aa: CASSLGRTGPTDTQYF

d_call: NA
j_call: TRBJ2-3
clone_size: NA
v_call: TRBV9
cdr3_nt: TGTGCCAGCAGCGTAGGTCCCTTGTCAGATACGCAGTATTTT
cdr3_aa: CASSVGPLSDTQYF